Below, 7 T cell receptor beta chains from the same sample are listed, as sequenced in a study of beta chain features in type 1 diabetes (dated by TCRdb to about 2018). Here is what the overall study found, with its caveats: In all four CD4+ subsets, TCRB CDR3 length was moderately but significantly shorter in type 1 diabetes patients.

The antigens of these receptors remain unknown. Libraries came from the immunoSEQ multiplex PCR assay. The entire isolated RNA was reverse transcribed using the High Capacity cDNA Reverse Transcription Kit, and thus expressed TCRB transcripts were sequenced. As stored in TCRdb, this immuneACCESS dataset retains in-frame rearrangements with V and J assigned. A fraction of the clones does not appear; measured against another copy, unresolved V genes explain less than half of the discrepancy, and the remainder lacks a known reason. The sample table lists some 48,000 clones, 35% to 55% of them with a count of one. The ten top clones hold 0.1% to 0.15% of the sample. The sequenced sample consisted of stem cell memory CD4+ T cells from blood. Per the publication, the cell subset or site label means: stem cell-like memory CD4+ T cells. The origin of the receptors is a man aged 25 to 45 with type 1 diabetes.

This clone was recorded a few times. This chain connects TRBV20-1 to TRBJ2-3, with D uncertain. Germline V gene data show CDR1 as DFQATT and CDR2 as SNEGSKA (reference sequence). This CDR3 has 11 residues. V was pared by 6 bases and J by 5 bases, with 9 bases between. The CDR3: CSAALGDTQYF. The DNA for the CDR3 is TGCAGTGCCGCACTCGGAGATACGCAGTATTTT.

The chain carries TRBV6-6 and TRBJ1-2, with D hard to call. V gave up 3 bases and J gave up 0 bases, with 5 bases separating them. The CDR3 extends over 13 amino acids. In germline, CDR1 is MNHNY, CDR2 SVGAGI (reference sequence). The CDR3 coding sequence is TGTGCCAGCAGTTATCTCCCTAACTATGGCTACACCTTC. Its protein is CASSYLPNYGYTF.

The J gene is TRBJ2-1, the V gene TRBV4-2; TRBD2 aligns across 9 bases. Germline V gene data show CDR1 as LGHNA and CDR2 as YNFKEQ. Trimming cost V 4 bases and J 8 bases; bases outside gene matches: 12. The CDR3 runs 16 residues. This CDR3 is CASSPHRSSGSYEQFF. CDR3 nucleotide sequence: TGTGCCAGCAGCCCCCATAGGAGTAGCGGGAGTTATGAGCAGTTCTTC.

This clone was detected a few times. The chain is built from TRBV7-2 and TRBJ2-7, with 10 bases that match TRBD2. Per the germline V gene, CDR1 is SGHTA and CDR2 is FQGNSA. The CDR3 spans 15 residues. With V trimmed by 5 bases and J by 3 bases, 7 bases remained unmatched. CDR3 sequence reads: CASSPASGRVYEQYF. As DNA, the CDR3 is TGTGCCAGCAGCCCAGCTAGCGGGAGAGTCTACGAGCAGTACTTC.

The CDR3 protein is CAISRTSGTDSYNEQFF. The CDR3 DNA follows: TGTGCCATCAGTAGGACTAGCGGGACTGATAGCTACAATGAGCAGTTCTTC. The V and J genes are TRBV10-3 and TRBJ2-1; 12 nucleotides match TRBD2. Germline assignment: CDR1 ENHRY and CDR2 SYGVKD. V shed 5 bases and J 3 bases; nucleotides not matched to a gene: 8. The CDR3 has 17 residues.

A few counts support this clone. The chain joins TRBV7-3 to TRBJ2-1; a weak D match, TRBD2 (5 bases). Trimming removed 1 base from V and 5 bases from J, with 9 bases in between. CDR3 length: 14 amino acids. Germline V lookup: CDR1 SGHTA, CDR2 FQGTGA. The CDR3 is CASSLSGSDNEQFF. In DNA form, the CDR3 reads TGTGCCAGCAGCTTAAGTGGGAGTGACAATGAGCAGTTCTTC.

This chain uses TRBV20-1 with TRBJ2-7, with D perhaps TRBD2 (5 bases). The CDR3 runs 11 residues. The V gene's germline CDR1 is DFQATT and CDR2 SNEGSKA (reference sequence). The germline V and J ends were trimmed by 5 bases and 7 bases, with 12 bases remaining between them. The CDR3 reads CSALLAGEQYF. In DNA form, the CDR3 reads TGCAGTGCTCTCCTAGCTGGGGAGCAGTACTTC.